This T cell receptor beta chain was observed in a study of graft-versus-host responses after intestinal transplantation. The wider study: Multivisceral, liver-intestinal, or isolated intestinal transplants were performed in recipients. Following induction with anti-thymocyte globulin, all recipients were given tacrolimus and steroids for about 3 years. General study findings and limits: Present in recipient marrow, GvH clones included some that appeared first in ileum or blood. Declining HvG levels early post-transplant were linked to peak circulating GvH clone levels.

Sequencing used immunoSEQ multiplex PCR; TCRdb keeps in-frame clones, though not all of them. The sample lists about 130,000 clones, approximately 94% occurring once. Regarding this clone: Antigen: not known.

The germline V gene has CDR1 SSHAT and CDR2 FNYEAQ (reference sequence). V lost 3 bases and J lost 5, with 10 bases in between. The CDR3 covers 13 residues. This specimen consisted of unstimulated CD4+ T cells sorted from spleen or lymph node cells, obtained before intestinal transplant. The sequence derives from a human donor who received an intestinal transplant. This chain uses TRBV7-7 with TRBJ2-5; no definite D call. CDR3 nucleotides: TGTGCCAGCAGCTTCGGGCCGGAGGAGACCCAGTACTTC. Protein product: CASSFGPEETQYF. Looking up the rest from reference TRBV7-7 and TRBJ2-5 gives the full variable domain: GAGVSQSPRYKVTKRGQDVTLRCDPISSHATLYWYQQALGQGPEFLTYFNYEAQPDKSGLPSDRFSAERPEGSISTLTIQRTEQRDSAMYRCASSFGPEETQYFGPGTRLLVL.